These 4 T cell receptor beta chains were sequenced from one sample in a study of T cells in Graves' hyperthyroidism and ophthalmopathy. RNA transcripts gave rise to amplified TCR beta CDR3 regions. HTBI primers were used for first-round RT-PCR of the TCR CDR3. TCRdb reprocessed the multiplex PCR reads with MiXCR, giving one entry per CDR3 protein. Of over 200,000 distinct CDR3 sequences in the sample, 17% are singletons; the top ten hold under 65%. Sequenced sample: blood. The receptors were gathered from a man in his forties or fifties with Graves' hyperthyroidism.

This clonotype was found many times. This chain connects TRBV7-6 to TRBJ2-5, with TRBD2 as a possible D gene (6 bases). CDR3 size: 16 residues. Germline values: CDR1 SGHVS, CDR2 FNYEAQ. V lost 1 base and J 5 bases, leaving 17 bases between the germline ends. CDR3 in amino acids: CASSLGASAISETQYF. The CDR3 DNA follows: TGTGCCAGCAGCTTAGGGGCTAGCGCGATTTCCGAGACCCAGTACTTC.

This clonotype was found many times. Its ends do not fully match the called genes, so a read error is possible. V gene TRBV7-7 combines with J gene TRBJ2-3; 8 bases are a match to TRBD1. Germline V gene sequence: CDR1 SSHAT, CDR2 FNYEAQ (reference sequence). The CDR3 totals 17 residues. Here the CDR3 reads CASSLLRTGRCTDTQYF. The CDR3, as DNA: TGTGCTAGCAGCTTGTTACGGACAGGGAGGTGCACAGATACGCAGTATTTT.

This clonotype came up many times. The chain's CDR3 is CATSGRGVDTGELFF. The CDR3 DNA reads as TGTGCCACTAGTGGACGGGGGGTCGACACCGGGGAGCTGTTTTTT. The chain uses TRBV27 and TRBJ2-2; 7 bases map to TRBD2. The CDR3 loop spans 15 amino acids. The ends lost 10 bases at V and 3 bases at J; junction bases unmatched: 11. Germline CDR1 is MNHEY and CDR2 is SMNVEV (reference sequence).

The chain couples TRBV20-1 to TRBJ2-2; no reliable D call. Trimming took 6 bases from V and 1 from J, leaving 21 bases between them. The CDR3 totals 17 residues. CDR1 DFQATT and CDR2 SNEGSKA come from the germline V gene (reference sequence). The CDR3 loop reads CSASRPDGIVNTGELFF. The CDR3, as DNA: TGCAGTGCATCACGACCCGACGGAATTGTGAACACCGGGGAGCTGTTTTTT.